These 4 T cell receptor beta chains came from one sample sequenced in a study of T cells in localized non-small cell lung cancer. Sequenced by immunoSEQ multiplex PCR; TCRdb stores in-frame clones only, minus some. Of around 80,000 clones listed, 80% are singletons. Material: PBMCs, obtained before any cancer treatment. These TCRs come from a man aged 40-75 years with stage II squamous cell lung carcinoma.

The chain has TRBV19 and TRBJ1-4, with 7 bases lining up with TRBD1. Germline CDR1 is LNHDA and CDR2 is SQIVND (reference sequence). The CDR3 consists of 16 residues. Trimming took 5 bases from V and 3 from J; bases not matched to a gene: 9. CDR3 protein: CASSADRVEANEKLFF. In nucleotides, the CDR3 is TGTGCCAGTAGTGCTGACAGGGTGGAGGCTAATGAAAAACTGTTTTTT.

The chain uses TRBV28 and TRBJ2-1, with TRBD2 identical over 16 bases. The CDR3 covers 18 residues. J lost 1 base, V lost 8 bases, and 8 bases had no gene match. CDR1 is MDHEN, CDR2 SYDVKM, per germline. This CDR3 is CASGPMGLAGGSYNEQFF. CDR3 DNA sequence: TGTGCCAGCGGCCCAATGGGACTAGCGGGAGGGTCCTACAATGAGCAGTTCTTC.

The V gene is TRBV6-6, the J gene TRBJ2-7, with D maybe TRBD2 (6 bases). Germline V gives CDR1 MNHNY, CDR2 SVGAGI (reference sequence). The CDR3 loop spans 15 amino acids. V lost 6 bases to trimming and J lost 0 bases, with 15 bases between them. DNA for the CDR3: TGTGCCAGCAGCCGCGGAGGGCCCGGCTCCTACGAGCAGTACTTC. As protein: CASSRGGPGSYEQYF.

This clone was seen just once. The CDR3 spells CSVEQTNTEAFF. DNA of the CDR3: TGCAGCGTTGAACAAACGAACACTGAAGCTTTCTTT. The chain uses TRBV29-1 and TRBJ1-1; no reliable D call. CDR1 and CDR2 (germline): SQVTM, ANQGSEA. CDR3 length equals 12 residues. Trimming removed 2 bases at V and 1 base at J, with 5 bases between.